These 10 T cell receptor beta chains were sequenced from one sample in a study of CD4 T cells in relation to SARS-CoV-2 and coronaviruses. TCRdb keeps only in-frame clones here, not all; method: immunoSEQ multiplex PCR. The sample lists about 26,000 clones, around 75% occurring once. Antigens of these TCRs are unknown. Before the COVID-19 pandemic, during about 2011-2019, CD4+ T cells were taken from unexposed donors. CD4+ T cells were isolated from the cells after about nine days of culture. The sequenced sample was CD4+ T cells from PBMCs, cultured in vitro. The receptors come from a human donor in good health.

V usage is TRBV3-1 (or the pseudogene TRBV3-2) and J usage is TRBJ1-1; 7 bases fit TRBD1. The CDR3 contains 13 residues. Unmatched junction bases numbered 6, after V lost 1 base and J lost 10 bases. The V gene's germline CDR1 is LGHDT and CDR2 YNNKEL (reference sequence). CDR3 region: CASSQGGTDRAFF. In nucleotides, the CDR3 is TGTGCCAGCAGCCAAGGGGGGACAGACAGAGCTTTCTTT.

The chain combines TRBV19 with TRBJ1-2; D might be TRBD1 (5 bases). From germline, CDR1 is LNHDA and CDR2 SQIVND (reference sequence). V shed 3 bases and J shed 2 bases, with 7 bases lying between them. The CDR3 sequence is 13 residues long. Written as DNA, the CDR3 is TGTGCCAGTAGTATTCCAGGGAACTATGGCTACACCTTC. It encodes CASSIPGNYGYTF.

V gene TRBV7-2 combines with J gene TRBJ1-4, with no clear D. V lost 6 bases, J lost 3 bases, and 8 bases lay in between. CDR3 length: 13 amino acids. Germline V gene lookup returns CDR1 SGHTA and CDR2 FQGNSA. The DNA for the CDR3 is TGTGCCAGCAGGCCGCAACCTAATGAAAAACTGTTTTTT. It translates to CASRPQPNEKLFF.

Concerning this clone: The junction shows a germline mismatch at one end, possibly a read error. The sample has other DNA sequences that encode this CDR3 too. The V call is TRBV6-5, the J call TRBJ1-4; D may be TRBD1 (6 bases). Germline loops: CDR1 MNHEY, CDR2 SVGAGI. CDR3 size: 15 residues. The CDR3, as DNA: TGTGCTAGCACACTTCGGCGGGGGGCCAAGGAAAAACTGTTTTTT. Its protein is CASTLRRGAKEKLFF.

J is TRBJ2-7 and V is TRBV7-8; the D gene is possibly TRBD1 (5 bases). This CDR3 is built from 15 residues. Germline CDR1 SGHVS, CDR2 FQNEAQ. Trimming took 5 bases from V and 3 from J, leaving 17 bases between them. CDR3 loop: CASSHRRLRGYEQYF. The CDR3 coding sequence is TGTGCCAGCAGCCACCGGCGACTTAGGGGCTACGAGCAGTACTTC.

The chain uses TRBV19 and TRBJ2-4; D is perhaps TRBD2 (5 bases). Trimming left V 3 bases short and J 8 bases short, with 20 bases between. The length of the CDR3 is 16 residues. Germline loops: CDR1 LNHDA, CDR2 SQIVND (reference sequence). CDR3 sequence (DNA): TGTGCCAGTAGTATTGTCGTGGTCGGGTGGGGAGACATTCAGTACTTC. Its protein product is CASSIVVVGWGDIQYF.

V is TRBV4-3 and J is TRBJ1-3; D is perhaps TRBD1 (6 bases). The CDR3 length is 16 residues. The V and J ends lost 2 bases and 2 bases respectively, with 13 bases between them. Looked up from germline, CDR1 is LGHNA and CDR2 is YSLEER. In nucleotides, the CDR3 is TGCGCCAGCAGCCAAAGGGCAGGGGACACTGGAAACACCATATATTTT. Translation: CASSQRAGDTGNTIYF.

J is TRBJ2-7 and V is TRBV5-1; 9 bases align to TRBD2. From germline, CDR1 is SGHRS and CDR2 YFSETQ. V shed 1 base, J shed 5 bases, and the junction held 10 bases outside the gene matches. This CDR3 is built from 16 residues. Written as DNA, the CDR3 is TGCGCCAGCAGCTTGAATGTAGCGGGAGAAATCCACGAGCAGTACTTC. Its protein is CASSLNVAGEIHEQYF.

V gene TRBV10-2 combines with J gene TRBJ2-5, with TRBD2 matching over 10 bases. The V and J ends lost 4 bases and 3 bases, in that order; junction bases with no gene match: 11. Germline CDR1 and CDR2: WSHSY and SAAADI. This CDR3 is 17 amino acids long. CDR3: CASSGYPTSGPKETQYF. CDR3 coding DNA: TGCGCCAGCAGTGGTTACCCGACTAGCGGGCCAAAAGAGACCCAGTACTTC.

The chain has TRBV19 and TRBJ2-5; perhaps TRBD2 as D (6 bases). CDR1 and CDR2 from the germline V gene are LNHDA and SQIVND (reference sequence). The V and J ends lost 5 bases and 3 bases respectively, with 16 bases between them. The CDR3 is made up of 15 amino acids. In nucleotides, the CDR3 is TGTGCCAGTAGTCCTTCGGCGGAGGGAGAAGAGACCCAGTACTTC. This gives the protein CASSPSAEGEETQYF. Variable domain in full (rest from reference TRBV19 and TRBJ2-5): DGGITQSPKYLFRKEGQNVTLSCEQNLNHDAMYWYRQDPGQGLRLIYYSQIVNDFQKGDIAEGYSVSREKKESFPLTVTSAQKNPTAFYLCASSPSAEGEETQYFGPGTRLLVL.